One sample yielded the 30 T cell receptor beta chains listed below, sequenced in a study of cytomegalovirus exposure and HLA in healthy donors. This PCR relied on a set of 60 Vbeta primers and 13 Jbeta primers. The protocol was immunoSEQ multiplex PCR, while the TCRdb copy is restricted to in-frame clones and leaves out a portion. The table has some 120,000 clones, around 80% seen once. Sequenced input: PBMCs. Receptors were obtained from a female donor in good health and CMV-seronegative.

This rearrangement joins TRBV7-9 to TRBJ1-1, with D possibly being TRBD1 (6 bases). Germline V lookup: CDR1 SEHNR, CDR2 FQNEAQ (reference sequence). V was trimmed by 4 bases and J by 0 bases, leaving 9 bases between them. The CDR3 covers 14 residues. The CDR3, as DNA: TGTGCCAGCAGCTGGACAGCGATGAACACTGAAGCTTTCTTT. This sequence encodes CASSWTAMNTEAFF.

V and J are TRBV6-1 and TRBJ1-2, with a weak D call TRBD1 (5 bases). Germline V gene sequence: CDR1 MNHNS, CDR2 SASEGT. Trimming left V 5 bases short and J 2 bases short, with 6 bases between. The CDR3 runs 12 residues. The CDR3 DNA sequence: TGTGCCAGCAGTCAGGGAAACTATGGCTACACCTTC. This sequence encodes CASSQGNYGYTF.

V is TRBV4-1 and J is TRBJ2-2; 9 nucleotides align to TRBD2. V was pared by 0 bases and J by 2 bases, with 10 bases of the junction left unmatched. The CDR3 is 19 amino acids. The germline CDR1 and CDR2 sequences are MGHRA and YSYEKL. The CDR3 DNA sequence: TGCGCCAGCAGCCAAGAGGTTTGGCGGCGGGGGGGAAACACCGGGGAGCTGTTTTTT. Its translation: CASSQEVWRRGGNTGELFF.

Note on this clone: One end of the junction varies from germline; a read error may be responsible. The chain couples TRBV7-9 to TRBJ2-6; tentative D call: TRBD1 (5 bases). CDR1 and CDR2 (germline): SEHNR, FQNEAQ (reference sequence). CDR3 length equals 18 residues. This chain's CDR3 is CASSLKVGVSSGANGLTF. In DNA, the CDR3 is TGTGCCAGCAGCTTAAAGGTTGGGGTCAGCTCTGGGGCCAACGGCCTGACTTTC.

This clone was observed a handful of times. The V and J genes are TRBV7-2 and TRBJ2-7; unclear D gene. The CDR3 contains 12 residues. Germline-derived CDR1 and CDR2 are SGHTA and FQGNSA. With 4 bases removed from V and 7 bases from J, the gap between germline ends came to 11 bases. The CDR3 nucleotides are TGTGCCAGCAGCTCCGCCTCTCGGGAGCAGTACTTC. The encoded protein is CASSSASREQYF. The full variable domain, rest sourced from reference TRBV7-2 and TRBJ2-7, is GAGVSQSPSNKVTEKGKDVELRCDPISGHTALYWYRQSLGQGLEFLIYFQGNSAPDKSGLPSDRFSAERTGGSVSTLTIQRTQQEDSAVYLCASSSASREQYFGPGTRLTVT.

The table lists this clone with a few counts. The chain uses TRBV5-1 and TRBJ1-5, with D unclear. The CDR3 contains 14 residues. Germline CDR1 is SGHRS and CDR2 is YFSETQ. V lost 1 base, J lost 5 bases, and 10 bases lay in between. The DNA for the CDR3 is TGCGCCAGCAGCTTGTCGGGGAGGGATCAGCCCCAGCATTTT. Its translation is CASSLSGRDQPQHF.

This chain uses TRBV5-5 with TRBJ1-2, with TRBD1 as a possible D gene (5 bases). The CDR3 consists of 16 residues. CDR1 SGHKS and CDR2 YYEKEE come from the germline V gene (reference sequence). The ends were cut back, 0 bases at V and 8 bases at J, with 20 bases in the middle. DNA for the CDR3: TGTGCCAGCAGCTTGGCCGGGGGTTTTCGGGTTGGCGGCTACACCTTC. Translated, it gives CASSLAGGFRVGGYTF. The variable domain in full, with the rest retrieved from reference TRBV5-5 and TRBJ1-2, is DAGVTQSPTHLIKTRGQQVTLRCSPISGHKSVSWYQQVLGQGPQFIFQYYEKEERGRGNFPDRFSARQFPNYSSELNVNALLLGDSALYLCASSLAGGFRVGGYTFGSGTRLTVV.

This clone was observed a few times. The V and J genes are TRBV27 and TRBJ1-2, with 7 bases fitting TRBD1. This CDR3 is built from 13 residues. Germline CDR1 is MNHEY and CDR2 is SMNVEV (reference sequence). V dropped 6 bases and J dropped 2; count of bases not matched to a gene: 3. The CDR3 nucleotides are TGTGCCAGCAGGAAGGGACAGAACTATGGCTACACCTTC. Translated: CASRKGQNYGYTF.

The rearrangement uses TRBV20-1 and TRBJ1-2, with unresolved D. V lost 3 bases and J lost 12, with 8 bases in between. CDR1 is DFQATT and CDR2 is SNEGSKA in the germline V gene (reference sequence). The CDR3 has 9 amino acids. Here the CDR3 DNA reads TGCAGTGCTAGCCTCCCCGACACCTTC. Amino acids: CSASLPDTF.

The J gene is TRBJ1-1, the V gene TRBV27; no reliable D call. Trimming shortened V by 3 bases and J by 0 bases, and 8 bases separated the two germline ends. CDR1 MNHEY and CDR2 SMNVEV come from the germline V gene (reference sequence). CDR3 size: 14 residues. The CDR3 coding sequence is TGTGCCAGCAGTTTCAAGCCGTTGAACACTGAAGCTTTCTTT. Translating it yields CASSFKPLNTEAFF.

The chain recombines TRBV9 with TRBJ2-7; 11 bases align to TRBD2. Looked up from germline, CDR1 is SGDLS and CDR2 is YYNGEE. This CDR3 has 16 amino acids. V was clipped by 3 bases and J by 6 bases; unmatched bases: 11. CDR3: CASSASLAGGPREQYF. The CDR3 DNA reads as TGTGCCAGCAGCGCGTCATTAGCGGGAGGGCCGCGCGAGCAGTACTTC. The entire variable domain, with the rest obtained from reference TRBV9 and TRBJ2-7, is as follows: DSGVTQTPKHLITATGQRVTLRCSPRSGDLSVYWYQQSLDQGLQFLIQYYNGEERAKGNILERFSAQQFPDLHSELNLSSLELGDSALYFCASSASLAGGPREQYFGPGTRLTVT.

This clone turned up a few times. DNA for the CDR3: TGCGCCAGCAGCTTCGGGACTAGCGGGGGGCGGATGCGGGAGACCCAGTACTTC. Its translation is CASSFGTSGGRMRETQYF. The J gene is TRBJ2-5, the V gene TRBV5-1; 15 bases are a match to TRBD2. CDR3 length: 18 amino acids. Germline V lookup: CDR1 SGHRS, CDR2 YFSETQ. After removal of 2 bases from V and 5 bases from J, the junction contained 10 bases not matched to a gene.

The V call is TRBV11-2, the J call TRBJ2-7, with 7 bases that match TRBD2. The CDR3 length is 15 residues. The ends lost 4 bases at V and 3 bases at J; junction bases unmatched: 9. Germline V CDR1 and CDR2: SGHAT, FQNNGV. CDR3 region: CASSSSAGRIYEQYF. The CDR3 bases are TGTGCCAGCAGCTCCTCAGCGGGACGCATCTACGAGCAGTACTTC.

The V call is TRBV7-9, the J call TRBJ2-3; 10 nucleotides line up with TRBD2. Unmatched junction bases numbered 8, after V lost 5 bases and J lost 0 bases. The CDR3 extends over 17 amino acids. Germline CDR1 and CDR2: SEHNR and FQNEAQ (reference sequence). CDR3 region: CASSTHQTSGSTDTQYF. The CDR3 nucleotides are TGTGCCAGCAGCACGCACCAGACTAGCGGGAGCACAGATACGCAGTATTTT.

The chain combines TRBV5-1 with TRBJ2-3; 13 bases are a match to TRBD2. The trim removed 4 bases at V and 4 bases at J, leaving 6 bases unmatched. There are 16 residues in the CDR3. CDR1 is SGHRS and CDR2 is YFSETQ in the germline V gene. This CDR3 is CASSLPGLAGPDTQYF. CDR3 DNA sequence: TGCGCCAGCAGCCTACCGGGACTAGCGGGGCCAGATACGCAGTATTTT.

The rearrangement joins TRBV4-2 to TRBJ2-1; 9 bases map to TRBD1. The germline CDR1 and CDR2 sequences are LGHNA and YNFKEQ. The CDR3 spans 15 residues. Trimming removed 0 bases from V and 6 bases from J; junction bases left unmatched: 3. DNA of the CDR3: TGTGCCAGCAGCCAAGAGGGGGACAGGGTCAATGAGCAGTTCTTC. Protein product: CASSQEGDRVNEQFF.

V gene TRBV20-1 combines with J gene TRBJ1-3; D call uncertain. Trimming took 6 bases from V and 7 from J, leaving 10 bases between them. This CDR3 is built from 11 residues. Per the germline V gene, CDR1 is DFQATT and CDR2 is SNEGSKA (reference sequence). The CDR3 here is CSAYHLNTIYF. For the CDR3, the DNA is TGCAGTGCCTACCACCTGAACACCATATATTTT.

The V call is TRBV27, the J call TRBJ2-3, with TRBD2 matching 10 bases. V lost 2 bases and J lost 3; bases outside the gene matches: 11. The CDR3 is made up of 18 amino acids. Germline V lookup: CDR1 MNHEY, CDR2 SMNVEV (reference sequence). CDR3 DNA: TGTGCCAGCAGTTTACCCTTTAGCAGCGGGGGGGCAACAGATACGCAGTATTTT. Amino acid sequence: CASSLPFSSGGATDTQYF.

V usage is TRBV4-1 and J usage is TRBJ2-5, with 10 bases matching TRBD2. Trimming cost V 9 bases and J 4 bases; bases outside gene matches: 2. The CDR3 totals 12 residues. CDR1 is MGHRA, CDR2 YSYEKL, per germline. The CDR3 coding sequence is TGCGCCAGGGGACTAGCGCGAGAGACCCAGTACTTC. This encodes CARGLARETQYF.

The V and J genes are TRBV5-6 and TRBJ2-7, with 7 bases identical to TRBD1. Germline lookup yields CDR1 SGHDT and CDR2 YYEEEE. V dropped 3 bases and J dropped 4; count of bases not matched to a gene: 10. The CDR3 spans 15 residues. In DNA, the CDR3 is TGTGCCAGCAGCTATGACCTGCAGGGGGTTTACGAGCAGTACTTC. As protein: CASSYDLQGVYEQYF.

V usage is TRBV5-6 and J usage is TRBJ2-5; a weak D match, TRBD1 (5 bases). The J call may be faulty, since TRBJ2-7 better matches the DNA end. This CDR3 is 13 amino acids long. Germline V gene data show CDR1 as SGHDT and CDR2 as YYEEEE. The CDR3 here is CASSWTPGYEQYF. For the CDR3, the DNA is TGTGCCAGCAGCTGGACACCTGGCTACGAGCAGTACTTC.

The chain couples TRBV18 to TRBJ2-5, with TRBD2 identical over 9 bases. This CDR3 region has 14 residues. After removal of 3 bases from V and 5 bases from J, the junction contained 4 bases not matched to a gene. CDR1 and CDR2 from the germline V gene are KGHSH and LQKENI. For the CDR3, the DNA is TGTGCCAGCTCACCCGCGGGAGGGGTGGAGACCCAGTACTTC. Amino acids: CASSPAGGVETQYF. The variable domain in full, with the rest retrieved from reference TRBV18 and TRBJ2-5, is NAGVMQNPRHLVRRRGQEARLRCSPMKGHSHVYWYRQLPEEGLKFMVYLQKENIIDESGMPKERFSAEFPKEGPSILRIQQVVRGDSAAYFCASSPAGGVETQYFGPGTRLLVL.

The chain joins TRBV27 to TRBJ1-4, with D maybe TRBD1 (6 bases). The germline V gene has CDR1 MNHEY and CDR2 SMNVEV (reference sequence). The CDR3 runs to 17 residues. Trimming took off 2 bases at V and 3 bases at J, with 16 bases between the two ends. The CDR3 here is CASSLLAGDAANEKLFF. CDR3 bases: TGTGCCAGCAGTTTACTGGCAGGGGACGCTGCTAATGAAAAACTGTTTTTT.

The genes are TRBV6-5 and TRBJ2-7; possibly TRBD1 for D (5 bases). In germline, CDR1 is MNHEY, CDR2 SVGAGI. Trimming took 0 bases from V and 2 from J, leaving 14 bases between them. This CDR3 is 16 amino acids long. The CDR3 reads CASSYSPDSPTYEQYF. CDR3 sequence (DNA): TGTGCCAGCAGTTACTCTCCCGACAGCCCAACCTACGAGCAGTACTTC.

This clone was recorded a few times. This chain connects TRBV6-1 to TRBJ1-6, with D perhaps TRBD1 (6 bases). In germline, CDR1 is MNHNS, CDR2 SASEGT. The V and J ends lost 7 bases and 6 bases respectively, with 10 bases between them. CDR3 length: 13 residues. This CDR3 reads CASTGQPNSPLHF. The DNA for the CDR3 is TGTGCCAGCACTGGACAGCCTAATTCACCCCTCCACTTT.

There are many counts of this clone. The V and J genes are TRBV6-4 and TRBJ2-6; D is uncertain. V was trimmed by 7 bases and J by 4 bases, leaving 11 bases between them. The CDR3 sequence is 14 residues long. Germline loops: CDR1 MRHNA, CDR2 SNTAGT. CDR3 residues: CASTPGPGANVLTF. In nucleotides, the CDR3 is TGTGCCAGCACTCCTGGGCCCGGGGCCAACGTCCTGACTTTC.

The CDR3 DNA follows: TGTGCCAGCAACGAGGGCGTCTCTGGGGCCAACGTCCTGACTTTC. Translation: CASNEGVSGANVLTF. This rearrangement joins TRBV6-5 to TRBJ2-6; D is possibly TRBD2 (5 bases). The CDR3 length is 15 residues. The germline CDR1 and CDR2 sequences are MNHEY and SVGAGI. V dropped 7 bases and J dropped 0 bases, with 10 bases sitting between them.

The chain joins TRBV5-4 to TRBJ2-7; D is possibly TRBD1 (6 bases). Deletions cut 4 bases from V and 6 bases from J, with 17 bases between. The CDR3 extends over 14 amino acids. Per the germline V gene, CDR1 is SGHNT and CDR2 is YYREEE (reference sequence). CDR3 in DNA: TGTGCCAGCAGCACCTCGGGACACCTGGGCGAGCAGTACTTC. Translation gives CASSTSGHLGEQYF. The variable domain in full, with the rest retrieved from reference TRBV5-4 and TRBJ2-7, is ETGVTQSPTHLIKTRGQQVTLRCSSQSGHNTVSWYQQALGQGPQFIFQYYREEENGRGNFPPRFSGLQFPNYSSELNVNALELDDSALYLCASSTSGHLGEQYFGPGTRLTVT.

In this sample, this clone turned up a few times. The chain employs TRBV10-2 and TRBJ2-1; D may be TRBD2 (6 bases). CDR3 size: 16 residues. Per germline, CDR1 WSHSY and CDR2 SAAADI. The V end lost 4 bases, the J end lost 8 bases, and 21 bases lay between the germline ends. The CDR3 loop is CASSGASESEDDEQFF. The CDR3, as DNA: TGCGCCAGCAGTGGGGCTAGCGAGTCGGAAGACGATGAGCAGTTCTTC.

This clone was recorded a few times. CDR3 in amino acids: CASRQGTTNEKLFF. In nucleotides, the CDR3 is TGTGCCAGCAGGCAGGGGACAACTAATGAAAAACTGTTTTTT. The chain links TRBV6-5 to TRBJ1-4, with D maybe TRBD1 (6 bases). The CDR3 has 14 residues. The V end lost 6 bases, the J end lost 0 bases, and 8 bases lay between the germline ends. Germline lookup yields CDR1 MNHEY and CDR2 SVGAGI.